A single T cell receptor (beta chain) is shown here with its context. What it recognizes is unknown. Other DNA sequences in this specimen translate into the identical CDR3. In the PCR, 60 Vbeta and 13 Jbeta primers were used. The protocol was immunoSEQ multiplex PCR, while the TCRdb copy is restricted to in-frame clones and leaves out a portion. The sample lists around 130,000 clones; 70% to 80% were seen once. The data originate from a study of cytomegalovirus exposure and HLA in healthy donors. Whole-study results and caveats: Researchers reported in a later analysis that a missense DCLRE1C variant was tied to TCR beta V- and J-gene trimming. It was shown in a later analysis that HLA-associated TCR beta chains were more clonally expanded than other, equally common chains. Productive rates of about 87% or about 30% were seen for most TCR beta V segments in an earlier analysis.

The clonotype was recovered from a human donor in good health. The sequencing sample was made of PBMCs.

CDR3 in amino acids: CASSPRRQPQHF. In DNA, the CDR3 is TGTGCCAGCAGCCCGCGCCGACAGCCCCAGCATTTT. The V gene is TRBV9, the J gene TRBJ1-5; D call uncertain. The CDR3 loop spans 12 amino acids. CDR1 is SGDLS and CDR2 is YYNGEE in the germline V gene. V gave up 4 bases and J gave up 7 bases, with 9 bases separating them.